The source of this T cell receptor beta chain is a study of neurological immune-mediated disorders. This clonotype has at least ten counts. The V end was cut by 2 bases, the J end by 3 bases, with 8 bases between. The CDR3 is 13 residues long. Germline CDR1 is MNHNS and CDR2 is SASEGT. MiXCR, applied by TCRdb to the 5' RACE reads, yields one record per CDR3 protein. The repertoire includes 65,000 to 90,000 distinct CDR3 sequences, roughly 4.8% of them detected once, and 2% to 2.5% sits in the top ten. The chain is built from TRBV6-1 and TRBJ2-7, with D maybe TRBD2 (5 bases). The specimen sequenced was PBMCs. This sequence was found in a woman in her twenties or thirties with multiple sclerosis. The CDR3, as DNA: TGTGCCAGCAGTGAATATCGGGGCTACGAGCAGTACTTC. Translated, it gives CASSEYRGYEQYF.